The 25 T cell receptor beta chains given below trace back to one sample, sequenced in a study of blood T cell repertoires in COVID-19. Here immunoSEQ multiplex PCR was the method, and the copy in TCRdb shows in-frame clones only, minus some. The data show some 270,000 clones, around 90% seen once. The sequenced sample consisted of peripheral blood. The source is a woman in her sixties or seventies with COVID-19, enrolled during active disease.

In its sample, this clone was seen once. This chain connects TRBV5-1 to TRBJ2-1, with 12 nucleotides matching TRBD2. CDR3 size: 13 residues. Germline V gene data show CDR1 as SGHRS and CDR2 as YFSETQ. V trimming: 3 bases; J trimming: 12 bases; junction bases outside the gene matches: 4. CDR3 sequence (DNA): TGCGCCAGCAGCTCAGGACTAGCGGGGACGCAGTTCTTC. Its protein is CASSSGLAGTQFF.

The chain recombines TRBV2 with TRBJ1-1; D unresolved. Germline V lookup: CDR1 SNHLY, CDR2 FYNNEI. This CDR3 comprises 16 residues. Trimming stripped 7 bases from V and 4 bases from J, with 22 bases between. DNA for the CDR3: TGTGCCAGCACCGGGGTAAGACCCAGTACCGGCACTGAAGCTTTCTTT. Residues: CASTGVRPSTGTEAFF.

This chain links TRBV3-1 (or the pseudogene TRBV3-2) with TRBJ1-2, with D possibly TRBD1 on 5 matching bases. CDR3 length: 12 amino acids. Germline values: CDR1 LGHDT, CDR2 YNNKEL (reference sequence). Deletions cut 2 bases from V and 7 bases from J, with 8 bases between. The CDR3 DNA reads TGTGCCAGCAGCCAATCGACAGTTGGCTACACCTTC. Its translation: CASSQSTVGYTF.

The CDR3 reads CASSSFGSQNTGELFF. The CDR3 nucleotides are TGTGCCAGCAGTTCCTTTGGGAGCCAAAACACCGGGGAGCTGTTTTTT. The rearrangement uses TRBV25-1 and TRBJ2-2; D possibly corresponds to TRBD2 (5 bases). CDR1 is MGHDK and CDR2 is SYGVNS in the germline V gene. Trimming cost V 5 bases and J 2 bases, with 15 bases left between them. This CDR3 is built from 16 residues.

This chain joins TRBV6-2 or TRBV6-3 and TRBJ2-1; 11 bases line up with TRBD1. This CDR3 is built from 17 residues. Germline V CDR1 and CDR2: MNHEY, SVGEGT. V dropped 4 bases and J dropped 6; count of bases not matched to a gene: 11. The CDR3 region has the DNA TGTGCCAGCAGTTGGGACAGGGGGGCACCCGAGGGCAATGAGCAGTTCTTC. Its translation is CASSWDRGAPEGNEQFF.

This chain joins TRBV30 and TRBJ1-3; TRBD1 aligns across 8 bases. V was clipped by 1 base and J by 0 bases; unmatched bases: 2. Germline V gene data show CDR1 as GTSNPN and CDR2 as SVGIG (reference sequence). The CDR3 extends over 15 amino acids. The CDR3 reads CAWSAGTGSGNTIYF. CDR3 sequence (DNA): TGTGCCTGGAGTGCGGGGACAGGCTCTGGAAACACCATATATTTT.

This chain uses TRBV14 with TRBJ1-6; no clear D gene. Germline lookup yields CDR1 SGHDN and CDR2 FVKESK. V lost 2 bases, J lost 5 bases, and 7 bases lay in between. The CDR3 has 14 amino acids. The CDR3 coding sequence is TGTGCCAGCAGCCAATGGCAACATAATTCACCCCTCCACTTT. Its translation is CASSQWQHNSPLHF.

The gene calls are TRBV13 and TRBJ1-6; TRBD1 is a possible D gene (5 bases). V lost 5 bases to trimming and J lost 7 bases, with 12 bases between them. The CDR3 is made up of 14 amino acids. Germline CDR1 is PRHDT and CDR2 is FYEKMQ (reference sequence). This chain's CDR3 is CASSPRQSNSPLHF. DNA for the CDR3: TGTGCCAGCAGCCCTAGACAGAGCAATTCACCCCTCCACTTT.

The gene calls are TRBV4-3 and TRBJ2-3; D remains unclear. Per germline, CDR1 LGHNA and CDR2 YSLEER. V lost 2 bases and J 0 bases, leaving 9 bases between the germline ends. CDR3 size: 15 residues. The DNA of the CDR3 is TGCGCCAGCAGCCAACAAACACAGAGCACAGATACGCAGTATTTT. This translates into CASSQQTQSTDTQYF.

The chain employs TRBV4-2 and TRBJ1-5; D is undetermined. The CDR3 is 14 amino acids. Germline V gene sequence: CDR1 LGHNA, CDR2 YNFKEQ. V was clipped by 0 bases and J by 4 bases, with 7 bases between them. CDR3 in DNA: TGTGCCAGCAGCCAAGAACAGCATAATCAGCCCCAGCATTTT. It translates to CASSQEQHNQPQHF.

The chain recombines TRBV6-2 or TRBV6-3 with TRBJ2-5, with D unclear. CDR1 MNHEY and CDR2 SVGEGT come from the germline V gene. V lost 6 bases and J lost 4, with 9 bases in between. The CDR3 runs 12 residues. CDR3 amino acids: CASSLSGETQYF. The CDR3 bases are TGTGCCAGCAGCCTATCAGGAGAGACCCAGTACTTC.

J is TRBJ1-2 and V is TRBV19; D is unresolved. The CDR3 is made up of 12 amino acids. V lost 5 bases and J 5 bases, leaving 9 bases between the germline ends. Germline loops: CDR1 LNHDA, CDR2 SQIVND (reference sequence). The CDR3, as DNA: TGTGCCAGTAGTTTCGCGGATTATGGCTACACCTTC. Translated, it gives CASSFADYGYTF.

This chain's CDR3 is CASSLAAGRSYEQYF. The CDR3, as DNA: TGTGCCAGCAGCTTAGCCGCGGGCAGGAGTTACGAGCAGTACTTC. The gene calls are TRBV7-9 and TRBJ2-7, with D possibly matching TRBD2 (5 bases). CDR3 size: 15 residues. V was shortened by 0 bases and J by 4 bases, with 13 bases between the two germline ends. Germline V CDR1 and CDR2: SEHNR, FQNEAQ (reference sequence).

V and J are TRBV7-2 and TRBJ1-1; tentative D call: TRBD1 (5 bases). This CDR3 region has 16 residues. In germline, CDR1 is SGHTA, CDR2 FQGNSA. Trimming pared 5 bases from V and 0 bases from J, leaving 16 bases between. CDR3 residues: CASSDTRGHLNTEAFF. The CDR3 DNA reads as TGTGCCAGCAGCGATACACGAGGACACCTGAACACTGAAGCTTTCTTT. Variable domain in full (rest from reference TRBV7-2 and TRBJ1-1): GAGVSQSPSNKVTEKGKDVELRCDPISGHTALYWYRQSLGQGLEFLIYFQGNSAPDKSGLPSDRFSAERTGGSVSTLTIQRTQQEDSAVYLCASSDTRGHLNTEAFFGQGTRLTVV.

This clone has only one observation. J is TRBJ2-5 and V is TRBV5-1, with 12 bases identical to TRBD2. Germline V gene data show CDR1 as SGHRS and CDR2 as YFSETQ. The CDR3 is 17 residues long. J was trimmed by 5 bases and V by 0 bases; bases with no gene match: 8. The DNA for the CDR3 is TGCGCCAGCAGCTTGGCTAGCGGGGGGGCCAGCATGGAGACCCAGTACTTC. It codes for CASSLASGGASMETQYF.

Comments on this clone: Within the sample, other DNA sequences also encode this same CDR3. This sequence joins TRBV19 and TRBJ1-5, with 8 bases fitting TRBD1. Germline assignment: CDR1 LNHDA and CDR2 SQIVND (reference sequence). CDR3 length equals 14 residues. Trimming removed 4 bases from V and 7 bases from J; junction bases left unmatched: 6. Here the CDR3 DNA reads TGTGCCAGTAGTACTACAGGGGGGGGACAGCCCCAGCATTTT. Translating it yields CASSTTGGGQPQHF.

V and J are TRBV19 and TRBJ2-1; D is unresolved. The length of the CDR3 is 11 residues. From germline, CDR1 is LNHDA and CDR2 SQIVND (reference sequence). The V end lost 6 bases, the J end lost 6 bases, and 6 bases lay between the germline ends. CDR3 DNA: TGTGCCAGTAGAGACTTCAATGAGCAGTTCTTC. Protein: CASRDFNEQFF. Full variable domain (remainder filled in from reference TRBV19 and TRBJ2-1): DGGITQSPKYLFRKEGQNVTLSCEQNLNHDAMYWYRQDPGQGLRLIYYSQIVNDFQKGDIAEGYSVSREKKESFPLTVTSAQKNPTAFYLCASRDFNEQFFGPGTRLTVL.

This sequence joins TRBV5-1 and TRBJ2-7, with 8 bases aligning to TRBD1. J gave up 2 bases and V 3 bases, and 4 bases lay outside the gene matches. Germline V gene lookup returns CDR1 SGHRS and CDR2 YFSETQ. The CDR3 spans 14 residues. The CDR3 nucleotides are TGCGCCAGCAGCTCGTCGGGACAGGCCTACGAGCAGTACTTC. This codes for CASSSSGQAYEQYF.

The chain recombines TRBV7-2 with TRBJ1-2, with 9 bases fitting TRBD1. The CDR3 totals 15 residues. Germline CDR1 reads SGHTA; CDR2 reads FQGNSA. V shed 4 bases, J shed 4 bases, and the junction held 7 bases outside the gene matches. The CDR3 loop is CASSSDRGTFYGYTF. The CDR3 nucleotides are TGTGCCAGCAGCTCGGACAGGGGAACCTTCTATGGCTACACCTTC.

The CDR3 loop is CASSPPGQGEKLFF. The CDR3 nucleotides are TGTGCCAGCAGCCCGCCGGGACAGGGAGAAAAACTGTTTTTT. The chain recombines TRBV3-1 (or the pseudogene TRBV3-2) with TRBJ1-4, with TRBD1 identical over 9 bases. V gave up 4 bases and J gave up 8 bases; unmatched junction bases: 5. The CDR3 sequence is 14 residues long. Germline V gene data show CDR1 as LGHDT and CDR2 as YNNKEL (reference sequence).

The chain is built from TRBV18 and TRBJ1-4; D perhaps matches TRBD1 (6 bases). Germline V gene lookup returns CDR1 KGHSH and CDR2 LQKENI. The CDR3 is 19 residues long. V lost 0 bases to trimming and J lost 5 bases, with 22 bases between them. The CDR3 sequence is CASSPPAGRGPLPNEKLFF. CDR3 sequence (DNA): TGTGCCAGCTCACCACCGGCGGGGCGGGGGCCGCTGCCAAATGAAAAACTGTTTTTT.

This chain links TRBV6-5 with TRBJ1-1, with 7 bases lining up with TRBD1. Per the germline V gene, CDR1 is MNHEY and CDR2 is SVGAGI. The CDR3 has 14 amino acids. J lost 8 bases, V lost 5 bases, and 11 bases had no gene match. DNA for the CDR3: TGTGCCAGCAGTAGCCGGAGAGGACAGGCGGAAGCTTTCTTT. Translating it yields CASSSRRGQAEAFF.

V is TRBV2 and J is TRBJ2-5; the match to TRBD1 covers 7 bases. Germline CDR1 reads SNHLY; CDR2 reads FYNNEI. The CDR3 is made up of 17 amino acids. With V trimmed by 5 bases and J by 5 bases, 17 bases remained unmatched. CDR3 sequence (DNA): TGTGCCAGCAGTAAGGCGGGTTGGGACAGAACTACTGAGACCCAGTACTTC. As protein: CASSKAGWDRTTETQYF.

This clone was detected only a few times. V usage is TRBV7-9 and J usage is TRBJ2-7; 8 nucleotides align to TRBD2. The CDR3 extends over 16 amino acids. Trimming took 5 bases from V and 5 from J; bases not matched to a gene: 14. Germline assignment: CDR1 SEHNR and CDR2 FQNEAQ (reference sequence). CDR3 DNA sequence: TGTGCCAGCAGCCTCCAGAGCGGGGGCGGACCGGACGAGCAGTACTTC. Its protein product is CASSLQSGGGPDEQYF.

The CDR3 region has the DNA TGTGCCATCAGTGAGGAGAGGCCCAACGCGCAGCCCCAGCATTTT. It yields the protein CAISEERPNAQPQHF. The rearrangement joins TRBV10-3 to TRBJ1-5; D unresolved. Germline V lookup: CDR1 ENHRY, CDR2 SYGVKD. The CDR3 has 15 amino acids. V was pared by 2 bases and J by 7 bases, with 15 bases between.